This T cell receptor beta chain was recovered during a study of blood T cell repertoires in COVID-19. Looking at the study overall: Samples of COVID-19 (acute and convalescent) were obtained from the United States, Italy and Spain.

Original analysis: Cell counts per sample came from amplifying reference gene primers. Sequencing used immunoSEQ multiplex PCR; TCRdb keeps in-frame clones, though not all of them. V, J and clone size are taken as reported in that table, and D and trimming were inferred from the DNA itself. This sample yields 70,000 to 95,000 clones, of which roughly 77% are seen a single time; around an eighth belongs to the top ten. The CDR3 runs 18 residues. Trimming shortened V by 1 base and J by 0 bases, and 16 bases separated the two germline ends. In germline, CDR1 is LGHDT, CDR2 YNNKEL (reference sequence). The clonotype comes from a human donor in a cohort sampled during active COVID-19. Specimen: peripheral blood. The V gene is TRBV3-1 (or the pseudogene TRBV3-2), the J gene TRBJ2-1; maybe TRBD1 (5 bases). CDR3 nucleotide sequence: TGTGCCAGCAGCCAAGTTTTTCAGGGAACAAGCTCCTACAATGAGCAGTTCTTC. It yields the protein CASSQVFQGTSSYNEQFF.